This T cell receptor beta chain was obtained from a study of graft-versus-host responses after intestinal transplantation. Grafts had their tissue processed, releasing intraepithelial and lamina propria lymphocytes. This CDR3 is 13 amino acids long. Trimming shortened V by 6 bases and J by 1 base, and 9 bases separated the two germline ends. Germline V gene data show CDR1 as MNHEY and CDR2 as SVGAGI. Clones were sequenced by immunoSEQ multiplex PCR, and TCRdb holds only the in-frame ones, with some missing. The sample has 29,000 or so clones, approximately 80% seen once. About this clone itself: As yet, its antigen is unknown.

Findings and caveats of the study: Present in recipient marrow, GvH clones included some that appeared first in ileum or blood. The study associated peak circulating GvH clone levels with early post-transplant HvG declines.

The input for sequencing was ileum tissue, taken 98 days after intestinal transplantation. This TCR derives from a human patient who received an intestinal transplant, so some T cells may come from the graft donor. V and J are TRBV6-5 and TRBJ2-5; D gene uncertain. CDR3 sequence (DNA): TGTGCCAGCAGCGACGGGTTCCAAGAGACCCAGTACTTC. Encoded protein: CASSDGFQETQYF.